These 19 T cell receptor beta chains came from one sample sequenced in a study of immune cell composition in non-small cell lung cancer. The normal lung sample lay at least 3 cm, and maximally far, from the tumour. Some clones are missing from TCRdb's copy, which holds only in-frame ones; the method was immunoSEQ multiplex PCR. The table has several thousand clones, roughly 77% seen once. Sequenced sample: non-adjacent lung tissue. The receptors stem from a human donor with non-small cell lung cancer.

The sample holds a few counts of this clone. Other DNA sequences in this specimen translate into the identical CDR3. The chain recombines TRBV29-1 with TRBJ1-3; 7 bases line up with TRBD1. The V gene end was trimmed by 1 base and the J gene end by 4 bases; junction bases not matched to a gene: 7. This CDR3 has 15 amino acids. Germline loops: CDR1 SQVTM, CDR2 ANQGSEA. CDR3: CSVEGGPGQGNTIYF. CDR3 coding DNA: TGCAGCGTTGAAGGGGGACCGGGACAGGGAAACACCATATATTTT.

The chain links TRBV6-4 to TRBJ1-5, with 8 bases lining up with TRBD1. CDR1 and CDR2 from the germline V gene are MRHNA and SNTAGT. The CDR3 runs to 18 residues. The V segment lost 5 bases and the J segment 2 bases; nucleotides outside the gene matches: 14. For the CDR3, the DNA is TGTGCCAGCAGTTCGCCCAGGACAGGGCTTTTTGGCAATCAGCCCCAGCATTTT. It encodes CASSSPRTGLFGNQPQHF.

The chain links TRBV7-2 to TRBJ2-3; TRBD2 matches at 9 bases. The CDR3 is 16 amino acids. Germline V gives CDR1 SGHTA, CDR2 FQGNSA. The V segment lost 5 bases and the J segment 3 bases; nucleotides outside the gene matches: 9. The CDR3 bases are TGTGCCAGCAGCCCGAGGGGCGGGGGGGTGACAGATACGCAGTATTTT. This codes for CASSPRGGGVTDTQYF.

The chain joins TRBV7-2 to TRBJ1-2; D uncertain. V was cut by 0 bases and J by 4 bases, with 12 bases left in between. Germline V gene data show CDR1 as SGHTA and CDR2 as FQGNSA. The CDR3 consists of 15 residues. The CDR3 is CASSLARPQTYGYTF. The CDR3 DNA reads TGTGCCAGCAGCTTAGCGCGCCCCCAGACCTATGGCTACACCTTC.

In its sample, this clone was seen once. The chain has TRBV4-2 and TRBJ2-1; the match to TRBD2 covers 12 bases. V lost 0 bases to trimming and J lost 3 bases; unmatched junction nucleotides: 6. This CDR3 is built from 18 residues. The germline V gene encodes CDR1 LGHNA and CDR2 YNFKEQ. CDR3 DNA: TGTGCCAGCAGCCAAGATCCTAGCGGGGGGGGTCACTACAATGAGCAGTTCTTC. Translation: CASSQDPSGGGHYNEQFF.

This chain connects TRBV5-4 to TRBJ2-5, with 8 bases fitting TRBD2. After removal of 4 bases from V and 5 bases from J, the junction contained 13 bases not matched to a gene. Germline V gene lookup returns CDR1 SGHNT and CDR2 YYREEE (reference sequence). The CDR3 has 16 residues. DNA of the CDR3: TGTGCCAGCAGCCGCAGGTTGAGAGCGGGAGTTGAGACCCAGTACTTC. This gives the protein CASSRRLRAGVETQYF.

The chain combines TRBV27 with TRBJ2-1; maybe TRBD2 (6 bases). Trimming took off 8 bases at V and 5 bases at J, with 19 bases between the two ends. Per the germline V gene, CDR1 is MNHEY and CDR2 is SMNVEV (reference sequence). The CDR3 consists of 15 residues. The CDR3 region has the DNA TGTGCCAGCGGCTCCTGGAGGGAGCGGGACAATGAGCAGTTCTTC. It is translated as CASGSWRERDNEQFF.

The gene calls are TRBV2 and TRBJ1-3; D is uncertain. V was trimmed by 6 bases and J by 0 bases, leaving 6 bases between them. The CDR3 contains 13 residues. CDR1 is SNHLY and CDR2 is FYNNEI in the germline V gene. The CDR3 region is CASRGSSGNTIYF. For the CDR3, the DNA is TGTGCCAGCAGGGGCTCCTCTGGAAACACCATATATTTT.

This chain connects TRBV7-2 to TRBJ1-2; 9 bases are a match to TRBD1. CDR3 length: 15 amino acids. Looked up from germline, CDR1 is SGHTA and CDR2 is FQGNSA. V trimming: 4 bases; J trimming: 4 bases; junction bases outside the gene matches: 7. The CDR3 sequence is CASSSSGTGLYGYTF. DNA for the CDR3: TGTGCCAGCAGCTCATCCGGGACAGGGCTCTATGGCTACACCTTC.

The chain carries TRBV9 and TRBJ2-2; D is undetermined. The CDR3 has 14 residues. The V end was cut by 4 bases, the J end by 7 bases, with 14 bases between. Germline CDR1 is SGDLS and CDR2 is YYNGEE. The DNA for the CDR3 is TGTGCCAGCAGCCTCCCTGGAAGTAGCGGGGAGCTGTTTTTT. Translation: CASSLPGSSGELFF.

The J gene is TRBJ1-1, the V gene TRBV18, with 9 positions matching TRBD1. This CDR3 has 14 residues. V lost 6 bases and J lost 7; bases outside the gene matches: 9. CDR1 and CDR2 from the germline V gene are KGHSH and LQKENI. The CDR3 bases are TGTGCCAGCTCTCGATGGGACAGGGCGAATGAAGCTTTCTTT. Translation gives CASSRWDRANEAFF.

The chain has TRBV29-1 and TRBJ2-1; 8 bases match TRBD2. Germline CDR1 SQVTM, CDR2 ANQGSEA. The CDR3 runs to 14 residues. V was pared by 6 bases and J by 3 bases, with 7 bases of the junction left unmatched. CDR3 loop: CSVRAGGLYNEQFF. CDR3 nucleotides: TGCAGCGTACGGGCGGGGGGCCTCTACAATGAGCAGTTCTTC.

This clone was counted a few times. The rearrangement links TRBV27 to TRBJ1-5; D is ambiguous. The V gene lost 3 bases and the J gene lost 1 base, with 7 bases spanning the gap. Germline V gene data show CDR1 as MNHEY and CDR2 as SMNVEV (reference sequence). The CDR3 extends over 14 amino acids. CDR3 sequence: CASSLTLSNQPQHF. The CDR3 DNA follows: TGTGCCAGCAGTTTGACACTCAGCAATCAGCCCCAGCATTTT.

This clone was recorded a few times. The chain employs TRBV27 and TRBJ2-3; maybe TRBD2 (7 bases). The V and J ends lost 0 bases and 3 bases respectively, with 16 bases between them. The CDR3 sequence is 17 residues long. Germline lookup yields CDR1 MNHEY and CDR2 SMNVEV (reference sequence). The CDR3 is CASSLSNAGRGTDTQYF. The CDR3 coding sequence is TGTGCCAGCAGTTTATCGAACGCAGGGAGGGGGACAGATACGCAGTATTTT.

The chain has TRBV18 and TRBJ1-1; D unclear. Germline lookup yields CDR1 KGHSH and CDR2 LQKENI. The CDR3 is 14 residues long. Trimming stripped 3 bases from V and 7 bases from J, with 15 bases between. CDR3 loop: CASSPNVDGLEAFF. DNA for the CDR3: TGTGCCAGCTCACCCAACGTCGACGGACTTGAAGCTTTCTTT.

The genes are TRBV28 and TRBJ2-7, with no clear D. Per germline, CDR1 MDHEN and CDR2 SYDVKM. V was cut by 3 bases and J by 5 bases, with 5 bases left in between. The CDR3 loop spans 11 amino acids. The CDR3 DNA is TGTGCCAGCAGTTTCCAGAACGAGCAGTACTTC. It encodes CASSFQNEQYF.

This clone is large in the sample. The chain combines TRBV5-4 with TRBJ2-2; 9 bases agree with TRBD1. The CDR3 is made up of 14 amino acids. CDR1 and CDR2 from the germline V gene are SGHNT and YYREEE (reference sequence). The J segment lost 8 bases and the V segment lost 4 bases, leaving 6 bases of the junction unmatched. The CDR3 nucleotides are TGTGCCAGCAGCCCGGACAGGGGTAAAGGGGAGCTGTTTTTT. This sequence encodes CASSPDRGKGELFF.

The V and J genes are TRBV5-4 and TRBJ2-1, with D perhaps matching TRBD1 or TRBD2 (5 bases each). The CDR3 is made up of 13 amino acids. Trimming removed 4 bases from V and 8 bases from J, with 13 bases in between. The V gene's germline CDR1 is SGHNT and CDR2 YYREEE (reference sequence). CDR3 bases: TGTGCCAGCAGCCCCGGGACGTGGGATGAGCAGTTCTTC. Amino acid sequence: CASSPGTWDEQFF.

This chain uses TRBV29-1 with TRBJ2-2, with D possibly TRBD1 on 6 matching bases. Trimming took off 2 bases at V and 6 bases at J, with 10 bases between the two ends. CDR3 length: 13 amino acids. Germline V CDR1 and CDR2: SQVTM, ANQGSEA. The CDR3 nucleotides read TGCAGCGTTGAAAACAGGGTCCCCGGGGAGCTGTTTTTT. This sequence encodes CSVENRVPGELFF.